This TCR beta chain is from a study of cytomegalovirus exposure and HLA in healthy donors. The germline CDR1 and CDR2 sequences are SGHRS and YFSETQ. Deletions cut 2 bases from V and 4 bases from J, with 15 bases between. The CDR3 has 15 residues. Whole-study results and caveats: In vitro checks showed that a few CMV-associated chains really do target CMV antigens.

Some clones are missing from TCRdb's copy, which holds only in-frame ones; the method was immunoSEQ multiplex PCR. The table includes more than 250,000 clones, around 91% detected once. This clone was observed a handful of times. Its target is not known. Material: PBMCs. This sequence joins TRBV5-1 and TRBJ1-2; no firm D call. The source is a woman aged 25 to 45 in good health and CMV-seronegative. CDR3 protein: CASSLLTSDTYGYTF. The CDR3, as DNA: TGCGCCAGCAGCTTACTCACCTCCGACACCTATGGCTACACCTTC.